The 18 T cell receptor beta chains listed next were all sequenced from one sample in a study of siplizumab effects on memory and regulatory T cells. The method was immunoSEQ multiplex PCR; TCRdb's version includes in-frame clones alone and lacks a portion of them. There are about 52,000 clones in the sample; less than 98% occur only once, and under 0.7% lies in the top ten. The sequenced material came from naive CD4+ T cells sorted from blood. All receptors derive from a human donor in good health.

This sequence joins TRBV6-5 and TRBJ1-5; D gene uncertain. The length of the CDR3 is 14 residues. Trimming shortened V by 8 bases and J by 3 bases, and 14 bases separated the two germline ends. In germline, CDR1 is MNHEY, CDR2 SVGAGI. The CDR3 sequence: CASARDAINQPQHF. CDR3 nucleotide sequence: TGTGCCAGCGCCCGAGACGCCATCAATCAGCCCCAGCATTTT.

The rearrangement uses TRBV21-1 and TRBJ2-7; the listed D gene, TRBD1, was not tested against the DNA. TRBV21-1 is described as a pseudogene. The CDR3 extends over 15 amino acids. The CDR3 DNA reads TGTGCCAGCAGCCCTGGTAGGCCAGGATCCTACGAGCAGTACTTC. It yields the protein CASSPGRPGSYEQYF.

This chain uses TRBV2 with TRBJ2-3; 7 nucleotides line up with TRBD1. The CDR3 is 16 amino acids. CDR1 is SNHLY, CDR2 FYNNEI, per germline. After removal of 6 bases from V and 0 bases from J, the junction contained 9 bases not matched to a gene. The CDR3 loop is CASRHLGQASTDTQYF. CDR3 DNA: TGTGCCAGCAGGCACCTCGGACAGGCCAGCACAGATACGCAGTATTTT.

This clone has more than one count but fewer than ten. The chain is built from TRBV29-1 and TRBJ1-1; TRBD1 matches 8 bases. There are 13 residues in the CDR3. CDR1 is SQVTM and CDR2 is ANQGSEA in the germline V gene. After removal of 7 bases from V and 3 bases from J, the junction contained 7 bases not matched to a gene. CDR3 region: CSGRTGMDTEAFF. In DNA form, the CDR3 reads TGCAGCGGACGGACAGGGATGGACACTGAAGCTTTCTTT.

The chain has TRBV2 and TRBJ2-7; 10 bases map to TRBD2. Germline CDR1 and CDR2: SNHLY and FYNNEI. The CDR3 has 15 residues. J gave up 2 bases and V 6 bases, and 7 bases lay outside the gene matches. The CDR3 DNA is TGTGCCAGCAGGAGGGGACTAGCGACTACCTACGAGCAGTACTTC. It yields the protein CASRRGLATTYEQYF.

The J gene is TRBJ2-5, the V gene TRBV27, with D perhaps TRBD1 (5 bases). CDR1 MNHEY and CDR2 SMNVEV come from the germline V gene (reference sequence). The CDR3 sequence is 15 residues long. Trimming left V 6 bases short and J 5 bases short, with 19 bases between. CDR3 nucleotide sequence: TGTGCCAGCAGAGTGGGGCATCGAACATCTGAGACCCAGTACTTC. Encoded protein: CASRVGHRTSETQYF.

This chain joins TRBV20-1 and TRBJ2-7, with no clear D. V was clipped by 6 bases and J by 3 bases, with 9 bases between them. Germline-derived CDR1 and CDR2 are DFQATT and SNEGSKA (reference sequence). CDR3 length equals 11 residues. CDR3 sequence (DNA): TGCAGTGCCGCTAGGCTCTACGAGCAGTACTTC. Protein: CSAARLYEQYF.

The table lists this clone with a count of one. The V gene is TRBV19, the J gene TRBJ1-5; 7 bases line up with TRBD1. In germline, CDR1 is LNHDA, CDR2 SQIVND (reference sequence). The length of the CDR3 is 18 residues. Losses at the gene ends were 4 bases for V and 2 bases for J; bases not matched to a gene: 14. CDR3 protein: CASSTRQGGTGGNQPQHF. The CDR3 nucleotides read TGTGCCAGTAGTACCCGACAGGGAGGCACGGGGGGCAATCAGCCCCAGCATTTT.

V is TRBV7-9 and J is TRBJ2-3; no clear D. The V and J ends lost 1 base and 4 bases respectively, with 15 bases between them. The germline V gene encodes CDR1 SEHNR and CDR2 FQNEAQ (reference sequence). The CDR3 spans 16 residues. The CDR3: CASSLGRRAEADTQYF. As DNA, the CDR3 is TGTGCCAGCAGCTTAGGCCGTAGGGCAGAGGCAGATACGCAGTATTTT.

The chain couples TRBV7-9 to TRBJ2-7; 8 bases fit TRBD2. This CDR3 region has 14 residues. J was trimmed by 5 bases and V by 2 bases; bases with no gene match: 5. Germline assignment: CDR1 SEHNR and CDR2 FQNEAQ (reference sequence). Written as DNA, the CDR3 is TGTGCCAGCAGCTTACCCGGGACTAGAGACGAGCAGTACTTC. Translated: CASSLPGTRDEQYF.

This chain uses TRBV6-5 with TRBJ1-4, with D tentatively TRBD1 (5 bases). CDR1 and CDR2 (germline): MNHEY, SVGAGI. V was pared by 8 bases and J by 10 bases, with 20 bases between. The CDR3 totals 14 residues. The CDR3 DNA reads as TGTGCCAGCGGCTCCGGGACGATTGAGGGAAAACTGTTTTTT. It encodes CASGSGTIEGKLFF.

This clone has a handful of counts. The chain has TRBV18 and TRBJ1-4; D gene ambiguous. The CDR3 runs 16 residues. Germline assignment: CDR1 KGHSH and CDR2 LQKENI. The V end was cut by 2 bases, the J end by 0 bases, with 10 bases between. The CDR3 loop is CASSPGQTATNEKLFF. CDR3 bases: TGTGCCAGCTCACCAGGGCAGACTGCAACTAATGAAAAACTGTTTTTT.

The chain uses TRBV9 and TRBJ2-1; 8 bases are shared with TRBD2. The J segment lost 2 bases and the V segment lost 3 bases, leaving 7 bases of the junction unmatched. The germline CDR1 and CDR2 sequences are SGDLS and YYNGEE. CDR3 length equals 16 residues. The CDR3 sequence: CASSARRLAPYNEQFF. For the CDR3, the DNA is TGTGCCAGCAGCGCCCGACGACTAGCGCCCTACAATGAGCAGTTCTTC.

The chain employs TRBV5-1 and TRBJ2-3; D is uncertain. CDR1 is SGHRS and CDR2 is YFSETQ in the germline V gene. The CDR3 is made up of 13 amino acids. Trimming took off 4 bases at V and 4 bases at J, with 10 bases between the two ends. The CDR3: CASSGWKADTQYF. CDR3 in DNA: TGCGCCAGCAGCGGGTGGAAGGCAGATACGCAGTATTTT.

This chain connects TRBV7-3 to TRBJ2-5; D is undetermined. CDR3 size: 9 residues. Germline CDR1 is SGHTA and CDR2 is FQGTGA. CDR3 sequence: CAGQETQYF. In nucleotides, the CDR3 is TGTGCGGGGCAAGAGACCCAGTACTTC.

The chain uses TRBV28 and TRBJ2-5; unclear D gene. Germline-derived CDR1 and CDR2 are MDHEN and SYDVKM. Trimming left V 4 bases short and J 4 bases short, with 7 bases between. The CDR3 length is 12 residues. The CDR3 sequence: CASSSVGETQYF. The DNA for the CDR3 is TGTGCCAGCAGTTCGGTAGGAGAGACCCAGTACTTC.

The genes are TRBV11-2 and TRBJ2-3; D is perhaps TRBD2 (5 bases). Germline V gives CDR1 SGHAT, CDR2 FQNNGV. The CDR3 is made up of 13 amino acids. The germline V and J ends were trimmed by 5 bases and 10 bases, with 16 bases remaining between them. The CDR3 sequence: CASSTTSFQAQYF. In DNA form, the CDR3 reads TGTGCCAGCAGCACCACTAGTTTTCAGGCGCAGTATTTT. Full variable domain (outside the CDR3, taken from reference TRBV11-2 and TRBJ2-3): EAGVAQSPRYKIIEKRQSVAFWCNPISGHATLYWYQQILGQGPKLLIQFQNNGVVDDSQLPKDRFSAERLKGVDSTLKIQPAKLEDSAVYLCASSTTSFQAQYFGPGTRLTVL.

The gene calls are TRBV7-3 and TRBJ2-1, with a possible D match to TRBD1 (6 bases). Per germline, CDR1 SGHTA and CDR2 FQGTGA. The ends were cut back, 2 bases at V and 1 base at J, with 9 bases in the middle. The CDR3 has 15 residues. The CDR3 coding sequence is TGTGCCAGCAGCTTACAGCAGGGGTCCTACAATGAGCAGTTCTTC. It specifies CASSLQQGSYNEQFF.